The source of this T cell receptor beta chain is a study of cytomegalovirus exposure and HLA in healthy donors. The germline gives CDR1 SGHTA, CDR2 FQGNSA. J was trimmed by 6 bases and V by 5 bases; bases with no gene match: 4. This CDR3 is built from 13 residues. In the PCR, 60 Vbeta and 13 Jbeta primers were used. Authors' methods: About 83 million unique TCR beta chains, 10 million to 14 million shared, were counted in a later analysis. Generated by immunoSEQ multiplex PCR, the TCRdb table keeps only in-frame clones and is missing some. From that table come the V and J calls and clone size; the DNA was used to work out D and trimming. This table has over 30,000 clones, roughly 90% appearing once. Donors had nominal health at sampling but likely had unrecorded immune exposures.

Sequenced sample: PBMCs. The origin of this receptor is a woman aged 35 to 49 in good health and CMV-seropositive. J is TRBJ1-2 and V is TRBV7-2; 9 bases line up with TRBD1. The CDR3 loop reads CASSPGTGHGYTF. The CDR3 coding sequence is TGTGCCAGCAGCCCTGGGACAGGGCATGGCTACACCTTC.